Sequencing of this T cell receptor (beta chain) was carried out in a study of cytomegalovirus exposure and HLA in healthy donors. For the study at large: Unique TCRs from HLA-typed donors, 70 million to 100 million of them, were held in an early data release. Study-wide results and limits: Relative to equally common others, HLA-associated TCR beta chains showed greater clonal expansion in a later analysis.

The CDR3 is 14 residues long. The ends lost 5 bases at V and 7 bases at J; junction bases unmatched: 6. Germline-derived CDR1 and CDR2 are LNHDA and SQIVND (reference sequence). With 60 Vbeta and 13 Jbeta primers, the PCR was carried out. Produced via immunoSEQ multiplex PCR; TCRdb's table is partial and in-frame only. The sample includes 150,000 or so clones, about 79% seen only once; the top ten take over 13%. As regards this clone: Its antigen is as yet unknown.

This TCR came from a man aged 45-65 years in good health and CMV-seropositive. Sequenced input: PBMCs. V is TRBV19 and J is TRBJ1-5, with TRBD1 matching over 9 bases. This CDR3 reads CASSANRGQQPQHF. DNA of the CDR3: TGTGCCAGTAGTGCTAACAGGGGGCAACAGCCCCAGCATTTT.